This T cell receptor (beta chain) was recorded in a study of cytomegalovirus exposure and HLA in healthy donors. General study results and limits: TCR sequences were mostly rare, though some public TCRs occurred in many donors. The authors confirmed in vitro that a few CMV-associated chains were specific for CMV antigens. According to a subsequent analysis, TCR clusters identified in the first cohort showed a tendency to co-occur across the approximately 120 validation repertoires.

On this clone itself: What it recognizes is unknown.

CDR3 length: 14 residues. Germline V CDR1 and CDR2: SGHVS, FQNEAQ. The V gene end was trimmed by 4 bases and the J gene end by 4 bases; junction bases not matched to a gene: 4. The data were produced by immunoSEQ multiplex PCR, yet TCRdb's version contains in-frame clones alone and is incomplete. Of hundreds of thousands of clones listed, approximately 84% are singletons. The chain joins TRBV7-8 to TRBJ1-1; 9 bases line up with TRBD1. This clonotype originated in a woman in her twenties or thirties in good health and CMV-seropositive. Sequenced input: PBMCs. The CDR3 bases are TGTGCCAGCAGCTCTACGGGACAGGGCACTGAAGCTTTCTTT. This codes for CASSSTGQGTEAFF.